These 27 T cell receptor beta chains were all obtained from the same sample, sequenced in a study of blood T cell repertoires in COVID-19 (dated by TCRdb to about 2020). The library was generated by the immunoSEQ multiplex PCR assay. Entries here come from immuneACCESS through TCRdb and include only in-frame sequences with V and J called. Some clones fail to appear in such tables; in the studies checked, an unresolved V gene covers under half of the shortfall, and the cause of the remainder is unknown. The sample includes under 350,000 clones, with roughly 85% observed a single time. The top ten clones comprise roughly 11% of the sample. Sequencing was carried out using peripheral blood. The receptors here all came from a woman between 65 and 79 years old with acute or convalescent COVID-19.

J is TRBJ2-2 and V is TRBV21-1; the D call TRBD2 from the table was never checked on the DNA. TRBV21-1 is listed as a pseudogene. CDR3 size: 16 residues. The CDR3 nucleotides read TGTGCCAGCAGCAAAGGCCGCAGGACTGCAACCGGGGAGCTGTTTTTT. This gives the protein CASSKGRRTATGELFF.

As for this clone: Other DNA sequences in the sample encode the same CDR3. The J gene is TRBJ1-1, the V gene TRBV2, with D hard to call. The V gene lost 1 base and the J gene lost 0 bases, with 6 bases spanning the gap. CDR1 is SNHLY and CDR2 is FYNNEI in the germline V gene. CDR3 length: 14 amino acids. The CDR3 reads CASSEGALNTEAFF. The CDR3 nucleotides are TGTGCCAGCAGTGAAGGGGCACTGAACACTGAAGCTTTCTTT.

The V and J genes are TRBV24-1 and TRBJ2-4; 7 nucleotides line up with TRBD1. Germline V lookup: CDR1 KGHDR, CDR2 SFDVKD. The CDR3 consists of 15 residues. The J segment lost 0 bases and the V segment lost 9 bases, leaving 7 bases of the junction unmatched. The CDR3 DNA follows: TGTGCCACCCCGGGACAGTTCTTAGCCAAAAACATTCAGTACTTC. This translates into CATPGQFLAKNIQYF.

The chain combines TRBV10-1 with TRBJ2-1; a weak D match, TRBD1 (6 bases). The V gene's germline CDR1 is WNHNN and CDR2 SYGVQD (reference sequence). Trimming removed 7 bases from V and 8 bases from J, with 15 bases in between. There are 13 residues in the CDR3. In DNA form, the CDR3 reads TGCGCCAGCAAACCGGGACATCTCCATGAGCAGTTCTTC. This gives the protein CASKPGHLHEQFF.

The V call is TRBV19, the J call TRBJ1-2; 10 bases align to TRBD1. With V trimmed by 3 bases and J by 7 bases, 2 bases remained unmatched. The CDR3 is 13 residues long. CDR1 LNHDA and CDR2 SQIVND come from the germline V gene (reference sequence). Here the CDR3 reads CASSIGQGVGYTF. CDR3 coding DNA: TGTGCCAGTAGTATCGGACAGGGGGTTGGCTACACCTTC.

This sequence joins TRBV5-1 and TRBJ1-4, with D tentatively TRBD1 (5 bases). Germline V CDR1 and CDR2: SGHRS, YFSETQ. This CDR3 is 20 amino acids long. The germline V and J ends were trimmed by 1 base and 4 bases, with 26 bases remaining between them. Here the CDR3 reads CASSLRPRGGFERGNEKLFF. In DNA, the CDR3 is TGCGCCAGCAGCTTGCGTCCTCGCGGGGGGTTCGAAAGGGGTAATGAAAAACTGTTTTTT.

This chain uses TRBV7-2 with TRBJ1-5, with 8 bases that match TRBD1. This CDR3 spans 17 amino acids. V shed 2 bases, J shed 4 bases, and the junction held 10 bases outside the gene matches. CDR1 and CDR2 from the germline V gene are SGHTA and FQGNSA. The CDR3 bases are TGTGCCAGCAGCTTATGGCCGGACAGGGATTGGAATCAGCCCCAGCATTTT. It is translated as CASSLWPDRDWNQPQHF.

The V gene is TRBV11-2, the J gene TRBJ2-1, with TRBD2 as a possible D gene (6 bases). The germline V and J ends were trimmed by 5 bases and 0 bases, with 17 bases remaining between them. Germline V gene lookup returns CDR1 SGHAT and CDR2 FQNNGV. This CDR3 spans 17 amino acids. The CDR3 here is CASSQRLRGSSYNEQFF. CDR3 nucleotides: TGTGCCAGCAGCCAGAGGCTTCGGGGGAGCTCCTACAATGAGCAGTTCTTC.

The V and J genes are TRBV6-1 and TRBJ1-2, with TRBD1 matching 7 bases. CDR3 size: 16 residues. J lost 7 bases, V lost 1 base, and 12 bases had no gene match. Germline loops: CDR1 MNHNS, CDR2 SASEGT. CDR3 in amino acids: CASSEEPRQGVGGYTF. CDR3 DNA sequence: TGTGCCAGCAGTGAAGAGCCGAGACAGGGTGTAGGTGGCTACACCTTC.

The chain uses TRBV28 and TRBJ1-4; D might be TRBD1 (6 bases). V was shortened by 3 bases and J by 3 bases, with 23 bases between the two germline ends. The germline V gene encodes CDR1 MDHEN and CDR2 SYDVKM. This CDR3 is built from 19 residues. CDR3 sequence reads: CASSFIGVIWGGANEKLFF. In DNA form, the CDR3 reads TGTGCCAGCAGTTTTATAGGGGTTATATGGGGGGGCGCTAATGAAAAACTGTTTTTT. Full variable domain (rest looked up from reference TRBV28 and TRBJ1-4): DVKVTQSSRYLVKRTGEKVFLECVQDMDHENMFWYRQDPGLGLRLIYFSYDVKMKEKGDIPEGYSVSREKKERFSLILESASTNQTSMYLCASSFIGVIWGGANEKLFFGSGTQLSVL.

In DNA form, the CDR3 reads TGTGCCAGCAGTCAGGACAGGGGGAATCAGCCCCAGCATTTT. It encodes CASSQDRGNQPQHF. The gene calls are TRBV2 and TRBJ1-5, with TRBD1 matching 10 bases. This CDR3 comprises 14 residues. The J segment lost 4 bases and the V segment lost 5 bases, leaving 2 bases of the junction unmatched. Germline loops: CDR1 SNHLY, CDR2 FYNNEI.

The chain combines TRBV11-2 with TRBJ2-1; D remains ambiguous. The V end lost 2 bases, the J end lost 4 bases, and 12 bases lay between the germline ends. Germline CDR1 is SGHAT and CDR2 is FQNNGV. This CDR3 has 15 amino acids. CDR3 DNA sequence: TGTGCCAGCAGCTTAAGTAGAGGCCGGTACAATGAGCAGTTCTTC. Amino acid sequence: CASSLSRGRYNEQFF. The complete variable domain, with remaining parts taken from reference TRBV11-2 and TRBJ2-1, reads EAGVAQSPRYKIIEKRQSVAFWCNPISGHATLYWYQQILGQGPKLLIQFQNNGVVDDSQLPKDRFSAERLKGVDSTLKIQPAKLEDSAVYLCASSLSRGRYNEQFFGPGTRLTVL.

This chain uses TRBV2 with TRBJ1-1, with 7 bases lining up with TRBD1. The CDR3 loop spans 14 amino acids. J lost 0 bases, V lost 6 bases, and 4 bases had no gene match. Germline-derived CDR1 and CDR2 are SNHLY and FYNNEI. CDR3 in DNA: TGTGCCAGCAGACCCGACAGGGTGAACACTGAAGCTTTCTTT. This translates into CASRPDRVNTEAFF.

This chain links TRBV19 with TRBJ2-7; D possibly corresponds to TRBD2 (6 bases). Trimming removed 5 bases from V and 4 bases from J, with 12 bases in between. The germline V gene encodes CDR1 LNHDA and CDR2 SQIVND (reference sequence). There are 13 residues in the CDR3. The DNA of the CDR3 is TGTGCCAGTAGTGTGGGGGGAGTTTACGAGCAGTACTTC. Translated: CASSVGGVYEQYF.

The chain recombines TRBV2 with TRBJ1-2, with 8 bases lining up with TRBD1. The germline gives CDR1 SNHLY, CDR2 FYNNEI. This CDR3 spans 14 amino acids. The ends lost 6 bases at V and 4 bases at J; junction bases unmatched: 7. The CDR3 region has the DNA TGTGCCAGCAGGGGGACAGGCGTCCCCTATGGCTACACCTTC. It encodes CASRGTGVPYGYTF.

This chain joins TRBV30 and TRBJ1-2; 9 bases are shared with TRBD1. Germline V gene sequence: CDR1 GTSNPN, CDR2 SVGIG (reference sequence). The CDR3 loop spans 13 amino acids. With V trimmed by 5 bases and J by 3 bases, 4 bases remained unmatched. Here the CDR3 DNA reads TGTGCCTGGTACAGGGGGCGCGACTATGGCTACACCTTC. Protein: CAWYRGRDYGYTF.

The CDR3 coding sequence is TGTGCCAGTAGTCCCACAGGACCTAGGGGGGGAAATCAGCCCCAGCATTTT. This gives the protein CASSPTGPRGGNQPQHF. This rearrangement joins TRBV19 to TRBJ1-5; D possibly corresponds to TRBD1 (6 bases). Trimming took off 5 bases at V and 4 bases at J, with 21 bases between the two ends. The CDR3 sequence is 17 residues long. Germline values: CDR1 LNHDA, CDR2 SQIVND (reference sequence). The full variable domain, its missing parts supplied by reference TRBV19 and TRBJ1-5, is DGGITQSPKYLFRKEGQNVTLSCEQNLNHDAMYWYRQDPGQGLRLIYYSQIVNDFQKGDIAEGYSVSREKKESFPLTVTSAQKNPTAFYLCASSPTGPRGGNQPQHFGDGTRLSIL.

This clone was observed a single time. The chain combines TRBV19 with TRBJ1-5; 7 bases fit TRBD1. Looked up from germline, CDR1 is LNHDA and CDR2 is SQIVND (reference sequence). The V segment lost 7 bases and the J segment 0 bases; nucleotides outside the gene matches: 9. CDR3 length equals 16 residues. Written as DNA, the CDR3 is TGTGCCAGTATTAACCTCCGGGACAGTAGCAATCAGCCCCAGCATTTT. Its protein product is CASINLRDSSNQPQHF.

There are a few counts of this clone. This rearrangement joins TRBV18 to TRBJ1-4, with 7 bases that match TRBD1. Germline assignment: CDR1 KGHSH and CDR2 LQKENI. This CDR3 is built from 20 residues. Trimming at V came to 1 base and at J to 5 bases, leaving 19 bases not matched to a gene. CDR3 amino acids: CASSPLRLQTGREANEKLFF. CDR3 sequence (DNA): TGTGCCAGCTCACCACTAAGGCTTCAGACAGGGAGAGAGGCAAATGAAAAACTGTTTTTT.

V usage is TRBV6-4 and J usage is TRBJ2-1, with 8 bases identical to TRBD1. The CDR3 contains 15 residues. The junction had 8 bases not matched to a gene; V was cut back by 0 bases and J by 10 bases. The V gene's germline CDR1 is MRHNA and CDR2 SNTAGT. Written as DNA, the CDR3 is TGTGCCAGCAGTGACTCTCACAGGGGGTCTAGCGAGCAGTTCTTC. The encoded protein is CASSDSHRGSSEQFF.

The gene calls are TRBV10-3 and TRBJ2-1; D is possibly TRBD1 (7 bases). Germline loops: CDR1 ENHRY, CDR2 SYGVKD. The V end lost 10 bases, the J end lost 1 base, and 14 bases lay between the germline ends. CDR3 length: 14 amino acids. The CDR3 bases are TGTGCCACCCTCTCAGGGGGGTCCTACAATGAGCAGTTCTTC. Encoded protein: CATLSGGSYNEQFF.

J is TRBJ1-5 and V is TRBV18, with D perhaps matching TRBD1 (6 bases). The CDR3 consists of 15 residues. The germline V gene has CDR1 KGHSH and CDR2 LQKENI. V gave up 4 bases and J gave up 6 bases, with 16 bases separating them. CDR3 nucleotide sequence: TGTGCCAGCTCACAGGGGGGGGCGGGAAGTCAGCCCCAGCATTTT. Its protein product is CASSQGGAGSQPQHF.

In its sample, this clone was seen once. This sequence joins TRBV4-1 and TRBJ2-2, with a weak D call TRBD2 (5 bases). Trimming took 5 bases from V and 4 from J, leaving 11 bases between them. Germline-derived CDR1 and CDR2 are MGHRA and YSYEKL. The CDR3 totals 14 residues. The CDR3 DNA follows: TGCGCCAGCAGCTGGGGAGACGGCACCGGGGAGCTGTTTTTT. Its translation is CASSWGDGTGELFF.

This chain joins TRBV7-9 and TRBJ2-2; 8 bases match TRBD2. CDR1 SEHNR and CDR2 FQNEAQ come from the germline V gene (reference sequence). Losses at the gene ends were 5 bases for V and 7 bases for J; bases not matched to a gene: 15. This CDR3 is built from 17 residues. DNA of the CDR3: TGTGCCAGCAGCCCAAACCCCGGGGGGGGTTTCAGCGGGGAGCTGTTTTTT. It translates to CASSPNPGGGFSGELFF.

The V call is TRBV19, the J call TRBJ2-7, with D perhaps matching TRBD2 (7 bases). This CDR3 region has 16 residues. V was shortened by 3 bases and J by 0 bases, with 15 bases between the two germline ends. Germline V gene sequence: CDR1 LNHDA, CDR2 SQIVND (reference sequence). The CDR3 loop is CASSISGARGSYEQYF. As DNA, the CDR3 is TGTGCCAGTAGTATCAGCGGGGCCAGGGGCTCCTACGAGCAGTACTTC.

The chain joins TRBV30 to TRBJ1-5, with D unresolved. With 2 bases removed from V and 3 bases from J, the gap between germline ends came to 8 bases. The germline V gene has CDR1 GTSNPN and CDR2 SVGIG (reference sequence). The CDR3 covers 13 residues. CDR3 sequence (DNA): TGTGCCTGGAGTAGTCAGTCCAATCAGCCCCAGCATTTT. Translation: CAWSSQSNQPQHF.

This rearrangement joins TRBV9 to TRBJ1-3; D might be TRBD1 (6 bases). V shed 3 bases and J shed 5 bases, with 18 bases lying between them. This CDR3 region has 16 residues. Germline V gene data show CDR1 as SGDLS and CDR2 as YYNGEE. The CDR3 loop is CASSAGDGPWRNTIYF. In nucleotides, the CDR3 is TGTGCCAGCAGCGCAGGGGACGGGCCCTGGAGAAACACCATATATTTT.